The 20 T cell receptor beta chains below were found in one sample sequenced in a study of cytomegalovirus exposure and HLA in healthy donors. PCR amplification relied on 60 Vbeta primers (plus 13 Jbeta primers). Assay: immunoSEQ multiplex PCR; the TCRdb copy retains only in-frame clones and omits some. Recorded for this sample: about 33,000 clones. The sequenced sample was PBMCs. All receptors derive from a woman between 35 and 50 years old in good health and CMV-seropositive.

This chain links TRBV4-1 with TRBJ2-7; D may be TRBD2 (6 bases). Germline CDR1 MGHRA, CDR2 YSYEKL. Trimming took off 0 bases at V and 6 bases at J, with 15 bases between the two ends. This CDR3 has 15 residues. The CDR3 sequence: CASSQDHRGGGEQYF. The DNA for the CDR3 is TGCGCCAGCAGCCAAGATCACCGGGGAGGTGGCGAGCAGTACTTC.

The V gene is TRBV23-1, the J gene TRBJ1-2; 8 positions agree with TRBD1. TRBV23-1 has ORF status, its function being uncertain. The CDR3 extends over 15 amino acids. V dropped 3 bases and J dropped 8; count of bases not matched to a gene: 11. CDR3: CASSHSIRGLGGYTF. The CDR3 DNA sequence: TGCGCCAGCAGTCATTCGATCAGGGGGCTAGGCGGCTACACCTTC.

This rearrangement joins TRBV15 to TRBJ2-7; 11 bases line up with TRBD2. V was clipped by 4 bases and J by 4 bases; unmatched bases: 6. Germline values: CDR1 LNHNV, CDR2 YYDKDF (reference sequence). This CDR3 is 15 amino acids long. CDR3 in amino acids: CATSILLAGVYEQYF. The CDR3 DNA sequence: TGTGCCACCAGCATCCTACTAGCGGGAGTGTACGAGCAGTACTTC. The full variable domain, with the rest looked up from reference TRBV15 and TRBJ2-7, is DAMVIQNPRYQVTQFGKPVTLSCSQTLNHNVMYWYQQKSSQAPKLLFHYYDKDFNNEADTPDNFQSRRPNTSFCFLDIRSPGLGDTAMYLCATSILLAGVYEQYFGPGTRLTVT.

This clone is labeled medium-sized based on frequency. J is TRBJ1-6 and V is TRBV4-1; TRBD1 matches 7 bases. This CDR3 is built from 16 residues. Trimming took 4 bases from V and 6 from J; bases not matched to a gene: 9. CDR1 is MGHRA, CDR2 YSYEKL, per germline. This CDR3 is CASSRILTGFNSPLHF. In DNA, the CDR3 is TGCGCCAGCAGCCGTATACTGACAGGGTTTAATTCACCCCTCCACTTT.

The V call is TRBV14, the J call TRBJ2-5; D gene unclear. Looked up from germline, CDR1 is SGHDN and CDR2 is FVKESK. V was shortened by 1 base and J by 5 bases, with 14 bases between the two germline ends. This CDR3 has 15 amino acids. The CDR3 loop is CASSQVTPFGETQYF. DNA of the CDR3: TGTGCCAGCAGCCAAGTTACCCCCTTCGGGGAGACCCAGTACTTC.

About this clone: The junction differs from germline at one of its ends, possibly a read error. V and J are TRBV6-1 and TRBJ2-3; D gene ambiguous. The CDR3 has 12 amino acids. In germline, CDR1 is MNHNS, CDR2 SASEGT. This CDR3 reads CASSFSRDTQYF. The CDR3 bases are TGTGCCAGCAGTTTTAGCAGAGATACGCAGTATTTT.

The DNA for the CDR3 is TGTGCCAGCAGCTCCAGCCGGGTCCTCCGGGAGACCCAGTACTTC. This encodes CASSSSRVLRETQYF. The chain has TRBV5-6 and TRBJ2-5; no reliable D call. Germline CDR1 is SGHDT and CDR2 is YYEEEE. Trimming stripped 3 bases from V and 5 bases from J, with 17 bases between. CDR3 size: 15 residues. Full variable domain (outside the CDR3, taken from reference TRBV5-6 and TRBJ2-5): DAGVTQSPTHLIKTRGQQVTLRCSPKSGHDTVSWYQQALGQGPQFIFQYYEEEERQRGNFPDRFSGHQFPNYSSELNVNALLLGDSALYLCASSSSRVLRETQYFGPGTRLLVL.

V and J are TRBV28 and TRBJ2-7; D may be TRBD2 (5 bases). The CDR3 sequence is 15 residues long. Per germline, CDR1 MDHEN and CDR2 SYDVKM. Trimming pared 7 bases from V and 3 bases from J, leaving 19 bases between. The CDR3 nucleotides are TGTGCCAGCACCCAACCGAGAGGGTACCTCTACGAGCAGTACTTC. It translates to CASTQPRGYLYEQYF.

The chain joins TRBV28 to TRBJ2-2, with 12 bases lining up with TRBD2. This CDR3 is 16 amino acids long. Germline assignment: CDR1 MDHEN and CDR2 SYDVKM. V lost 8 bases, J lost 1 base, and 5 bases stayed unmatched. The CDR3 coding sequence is TGTGCCAGCGGATTGACTAGCGGGAGGAACACCGGGGAGCTGTTTTTT. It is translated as CASGLTSGRNTGELFF. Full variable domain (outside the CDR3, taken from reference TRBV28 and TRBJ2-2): DVKVTQSSRYLVKRTGEKVFLECVQDMDHENMFWYRQDPGLGLRLIYFSYDVKMKEKGDIPEGYSVSREKKERFSLILESASTNQTSMYLCASGLTSGRNTGELFFGEGSRLTVL.

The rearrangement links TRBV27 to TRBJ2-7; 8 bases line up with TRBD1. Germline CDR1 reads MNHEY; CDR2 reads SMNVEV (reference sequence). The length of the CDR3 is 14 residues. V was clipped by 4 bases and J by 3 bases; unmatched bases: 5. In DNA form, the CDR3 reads TGTGCCAGCAGTTCGGACAGGGTGGACTACGAGCAGTACTTC. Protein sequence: CASSSDRVDYEQYF.

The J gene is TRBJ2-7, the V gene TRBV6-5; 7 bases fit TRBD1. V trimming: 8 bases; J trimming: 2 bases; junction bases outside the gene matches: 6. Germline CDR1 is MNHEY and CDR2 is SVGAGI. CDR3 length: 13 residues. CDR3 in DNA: TGTGCCAGCGGGACAGAAAGCGCCTACGAGCAGTACTTC. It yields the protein CASGTESAYEQYF.

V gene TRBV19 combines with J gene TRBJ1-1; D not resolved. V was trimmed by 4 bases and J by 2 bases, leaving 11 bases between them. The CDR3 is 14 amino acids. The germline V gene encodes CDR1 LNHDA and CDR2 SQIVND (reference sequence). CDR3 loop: CASSRRGINTEAFF. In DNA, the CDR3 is TGTGCCAGTAGTAGACGCGGGATTAACACTGAAGCTTTCTTT.

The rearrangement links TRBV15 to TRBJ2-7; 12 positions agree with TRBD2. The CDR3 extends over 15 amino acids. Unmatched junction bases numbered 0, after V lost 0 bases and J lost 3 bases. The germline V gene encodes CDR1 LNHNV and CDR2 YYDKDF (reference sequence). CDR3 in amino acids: CATSRETSGSYEQYF. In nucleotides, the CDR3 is TGTGCCACCAGCAGAGAGACTAGCGGGAGCTACGAGCAGTACTTC.

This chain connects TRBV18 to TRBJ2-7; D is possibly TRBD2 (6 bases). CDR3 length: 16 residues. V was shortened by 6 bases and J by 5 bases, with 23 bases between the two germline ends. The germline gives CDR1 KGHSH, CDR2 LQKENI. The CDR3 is CASSGTDGTLGHEQYF. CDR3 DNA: TGTGCCAGCTCGGGGACCGATGGGACTCTTGGGCACGAGCAGTACTTC. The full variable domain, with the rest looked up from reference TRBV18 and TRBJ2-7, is NAGVMQNPRHLVRRRGQEARLRCSPMKGHSHVYWYRQLPEEGLKFMVYLQKENIIDESGMPKERFSAEFPKEGPSILRIQQVVRGDSAAYFCASSGTDGTLGHEQYFGPGTRLTVT.

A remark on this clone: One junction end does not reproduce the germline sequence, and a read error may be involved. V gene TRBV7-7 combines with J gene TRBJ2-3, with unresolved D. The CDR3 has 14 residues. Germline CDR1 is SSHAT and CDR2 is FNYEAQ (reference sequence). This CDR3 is CASSQTTSTDTQYF. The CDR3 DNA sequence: TGTGCTAGCAGCCAAACGACTAGCACAGATACGCAGTATTTT.

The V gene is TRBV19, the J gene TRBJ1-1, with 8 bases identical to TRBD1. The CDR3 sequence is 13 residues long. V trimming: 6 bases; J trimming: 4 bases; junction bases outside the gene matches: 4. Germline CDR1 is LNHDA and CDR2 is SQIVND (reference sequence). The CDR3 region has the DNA TGTGCCAGTAGGACAGGGGTTAGCACTGAAGCTTTCTTT. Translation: CASRTGVSTEAFF.

The CDR3 sequence is CASSQVGAFEQYF. In DNA form, the CDR3 reads TGTGCCAGCAGCCAAGTAGGGGCCTTCGAGCAGTACTTC. This chain links TRBV14 with TRBJ2-7; TRBD1 might be the D (5 bases). This CDR3 has 13 residues. V shed 1 base and J shed 6 bases, with 10 bases lying between them. CDR1 is SGHDN and CDR2 is FVKESK in the germline V gene.

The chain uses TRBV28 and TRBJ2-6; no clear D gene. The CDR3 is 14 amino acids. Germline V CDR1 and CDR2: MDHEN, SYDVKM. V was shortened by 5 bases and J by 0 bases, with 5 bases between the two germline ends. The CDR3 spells CASSPGSGANVLTF. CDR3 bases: TGTGCCAGCAGTCCGGGCTCTGGGGCCAACGTCCTGACTTTC.

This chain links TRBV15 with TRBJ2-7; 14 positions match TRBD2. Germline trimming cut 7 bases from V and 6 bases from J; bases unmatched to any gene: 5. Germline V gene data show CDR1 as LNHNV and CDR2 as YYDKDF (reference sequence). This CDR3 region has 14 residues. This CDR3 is CATTRLAGGGEQYF. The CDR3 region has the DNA TGTGCCACCACCCGACTAGCGGGAGGGGGCGAGCAGTACTTC.

CDR3 residues: CASSQGRVQYF. CDR3 sequence (DNA): TGTGCCAGCAGCCAGGGGAGGGTGCAGTACTTC. The chain employs TRBV14 and TRBJ2-7; 7 positions match TRBD2. The junction had 2 bases not matched to a gene; V was cut back by 3 bases and J by 9 bases. The CDR3 is 11 amino acids. Germline CDR1 SGHDN, CDR2 FVKESK.